Detailed here is one T cell receptor beta chain. Its specificity is not known. These data are taken from a study of blood T cells in healthy people across ages. General observations from the study: The long-lived group displayed more naive CD4+ cells, plus higher diversity, than the aged donors did. Strong correlation existed between TCR beta diversity and naive T cell percentage.

V shed 6 bases and J shed 3 bases, with 6 bases lying between them. From germline, CDR1 is DFQATT and CDR2 SNEGSKA (reference sequence). The CDR3 covers 10 residues. The sample, roughly 9.1 milliliters of peripheral blood, was drawn from each donor. PCR was performed a second time for about 6 to 12 cycles using a sample-barcoded 5' primer and a J-beta primer mix. Each CDR3 protein is one row after TCRdb ran MiXCR on the 5' RACE reads. Among 1.5 million to 2 million distinct CDR3 sequences listed, over 25% were seen once. This clonotype was sampled from a woman aged 25 to 39 in good health. The chain uses TRBV20-1 and TRBJ2-7; D remains ambiguous. The material sequenced was blood. This chain's CDR3 is CSADDYEQYF. DNA for the CDR3: TGCAGTGCCGACGACTACGAGCAGTACTTC.